This TCR beta chain comes out of a study of shared clonotypes between healthy human individuals. Concerning this clone: Its antigen is not identified.

Germline values: CDR1 SGHDN, CDR2 FVKESK. The CDR3 loop spans 18 amino acids. J was trimmed by 5 bases and V by 0 bases; bases with no gene match: 8. Overall study findings and caveats: Compared with clonotypes that all four donors shared, non-shared clonotypes had lower generation probabilities. Naive subsets typically showed greater estimated richness than memory subsets. In having few donors, the study represented limited genetic and exposure-history diversity.

Only in-frame clones appear in the TCRdb table, and some are missing; sequencing was by immunoSEQ multiplex PCR. The sample shows fewer than 2.5 million clones, under 95% of them seen only once. This chain connects TRBV14 to TRBJ2-3, with 13 bases fitting TRBD2. The receptor was isolated from a man between 18 and 29 years old in good health. Some clones in this sample may be carry-over from other donors' samples. The sample taken for sequencing was naive CD4+ T cells from PBMCs. Subset denoted: CD45RA+ positively selected. The chain's CDR3 is CASSQDRLAGGLVDTQYF. The CDR3 DNA is TGTGCCAGCAGCCAAGACCGACTAGCGGGAGGTCTGGTAGATACGCAGTATTTT.